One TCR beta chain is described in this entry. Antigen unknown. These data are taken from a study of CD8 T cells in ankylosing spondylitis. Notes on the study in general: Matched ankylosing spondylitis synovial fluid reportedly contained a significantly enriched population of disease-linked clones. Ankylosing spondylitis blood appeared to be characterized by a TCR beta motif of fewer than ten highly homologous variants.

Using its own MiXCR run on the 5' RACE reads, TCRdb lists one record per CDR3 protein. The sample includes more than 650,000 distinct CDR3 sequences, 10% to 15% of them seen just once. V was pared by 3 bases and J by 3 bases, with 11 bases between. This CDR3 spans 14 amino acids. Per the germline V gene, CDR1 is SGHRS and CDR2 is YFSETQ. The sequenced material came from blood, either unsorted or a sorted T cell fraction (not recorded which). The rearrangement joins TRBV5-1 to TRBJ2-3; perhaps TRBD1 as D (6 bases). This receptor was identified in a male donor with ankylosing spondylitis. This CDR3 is CASSSQGETDTQYF. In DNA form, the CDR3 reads TGCGCCAGCAGCTCACAGGGTGAGACAGATACGCAGTATTTT.